The rows below give T cell receptor beta chains drawn from one sample of a study of T cell responses to AZD1222 COVID-19 vaccine. Clones were sequenced by immunoSEQ multiplex PCR, and TCRdb holds only the in-frame ones, with some missing. The sample consists of roughly 150,000 clones, 90% of them appearing once. Material: peripheral blood, obtained 28 days after the second AZD1222 dose. The receptors derive from an adult who received the AZD1222 COVID-19 vaccine. CDR3s include the opening cysteine and the closing phenylalanine or tryptophan. The D gene is left open where the match is weak. Clone sizes are given selectively: once, few, many, or a class where the clone is expanded.

length	V	D	J	size	DNA	CDR3
13	TRBV7-3	TRBD2	TRBJ2-3	.	TGTGCCAGCAAACCGGGAGGAGGAGATACGCAGTATTTT	CASKPGGGDTQYF
13	TRBV9	.	TRBJ1-5	.	TGTGCCAGCAGGGTTCATAGCAATCAGCCCCAGCATTTT	CASRVHSNQPQHF
21	TRBV6-6	TRBD1	TRBJ1-5	.	TGTGCCAGCAGTCTGACCCCCGGGACAGGCCCCGCTAAATGGAGCAATCAGCCCCAGCATTTT	CASSLTPGTGPAKWSNQPQHF
11	TRBV20-1	.	TRBJ2-3	few	TGCAGTGCTAGAGAGCCAGATACGCAGTATTTT	CSAREPDTQYF
16	TRBV6-5	TRBD1	TRBJ2-1	.	TGTGCCAGCAGTTACAGTTGGAGACAGGGGGCAGGTGAGCAGTTCTTC	CASSYSWRQGAGEQFF
18	TRBV19	TRBD2	TRBJ2-1	.	TGTGCCAGTAGTAAGGGGCGGGGTGGGACTACCTACTACAATGAGCAGTTCTTC	CASSKGRGGTTYYNEQFF
14	TRBV2	TRBD2	TRBJ2-3	.	TGTGCCAGCAGTGTCACTAGCGGCACAGATACGCAGTATTTT	CASSVTSGTDTQYF
13	TRBV4-1	.	TRBJ2-1	.	TGCGCCAGCAGCCAACGGACATACAATGAGCAGTTCTTC	CASSQRTYNEQFF
16	TRBV11-2	TRBD1	TRBJ2-3	.	TGTGCCAGCAGCGTAAAGACAGGGCCGAGGGGGAATACGCAGTATTTT	CASSVKTGPRGNTQYF
17	TRBV12-5	.	TRBJ2-2	.	TGTGCTAGTGGTTTGGCAACCGGACGTGCGAGGACCGGGGAGCTGTTTTTT	CASGLATGRARTGELFF
18	TRBV5-1	.	TRBJ2-5	.	TGCGCCAGCAGCTTGGCCTCTTCACAGCAAGTGTACCAAGAGACCCAGTACTTC	CASSLASSQQVYQETQYF
12	TRBV12-3/TRBV12-4	.	TRBJ2-1	.	TGTGCCAGCAGTTTAGGCTACAATGAGCAGTTCTTC	CASSLGYNEQFF
14	TRBV28	TRBD2	TRBJ2-7	once	TGTGCCAGCAGGGCTAGCGGGAGAGCCTACGAGCAGTACTTC	CASRASGRAYEQYF
15	TRBV5-1	TRBD1	TRBJ2-7	.	TGCGCCAGCAGCATAGGGACAGAGCTTTTCTACGAGCAGTACTTC	CASSIGTELFYEQYF
12	TRBV10-2	.	TRBJ1-1	once	TGCGCCAGCAGTGAGCCGACAGGTGAAGCTTTCTTT	CASSEPTGEAFF
14	TRBV5-1	.	TRBJ1-5	.	TGCGCCAGCAGCCCCGGCGGGGGATATCAGCCCCAGCATTTT	CASSPGGGYQPQHF
14	TRBV9	.	TRBJ2-3	.	TGTGCCAGCAGCGTACATACGCGGGCAGATACGCAGTATTTT	CASSVHTRADTQYF
13	TRBV6-6	TRBD1	TRBJ1-2	.	TGTGCCAGCACCCGGACAGGGGGCGGTGGCTACACCTTC	CASTRTGGGGYTF
15	TRBV2	.	TRBJ2-5	.	TGTGCCAGCAGTGAAGAAGAAGGACAGTGGGAGACCCAGTACTTC	CASSEEEGQWETQYF
13	TRBV2	.	TRBJ1-2	.	TGTGCCAGCCCCAGGGCAGGGAACTATGGCTACACCTTC	CASPRAGNYGYTF
15	TRBV6-1	TRBD2	TRBJ2-1	few	TGTGCCAGCAGTGAACTAGCGGGAGCCTACAATGAGCAGTTCTTC	CASSELAGAYNEQFF
15	TRBV16	TRBD1	TRBJ1-1	.	TGTGCCAGCAGCCAACTGGGACAGGCCAACACTGAAGCTTTCTTT	CASSQLGQANTEAFF
13	TRBV5-6	TRBD1	TRBJ1-2	.	TGTGCCAGCAGGCGACAGGGCCGAGGTGGCTACACCTTC	CASRRQGRGGYTF
14	TRBV4-1	.	TRBJ2-7	.	TGCGCCAGCAGCCAAGAGGGGGTAGGCGACGAGCAGTACTTC	CASSQEGVGDEQYF
15	TRBV16	TRBD1	TRBJ1-4	few	TGTGCCAGCAGCCACAACAGGGGCGAGGGGGAAAAACTGTTTTTT	CASSHNRGEGEKLFF
15	TRBV19	TRBD2	TRBJ2-1	.	TGTGCCAGTAGTATTTATACTAGCGGGAGAAGAGAGCAGTTCTTC	CASSIYTSGRREQFF
13	TRBV7-9	.	TRBJ2-1	.	TGTGCCAGCAGCTTAGTATTAGACGCTGAGCAGTTCTTC	CASSLVLDAEQFF
15	TRBV7-2	.	TRBJ1-5	.	TGTGCCAGCAGCTTAGTGGCAGGAGAAACCCAGCCCCAGCATTTT	CASSLVAGETQPQHF
14	TRBV19	.	TRBJ1-6	.	TGTGCCAGTAGTACAACCCAGACAGCTCTACCCCTCCACTTT	CASSTTQTALPLHF
16	TRBV21-1	.	TRBJ2-3	.	TGTGCCAGCAGCAGGCGGACTAGCGGGGGCACAGATACGCAGTATTTT	CASSRRTSGGTDTQYF
16	TRBV5-4	.	TRBJ2-5	.	TGTGCCAGCAGCTTCGGACCCCCCCGGCTGGGGGAGACCCAGTACTTC	CASSFGPPRLGETQYF
12	TRBV6-2/TRBV6-3	.	TRBJ2-1	.	TGTGCCAGCAGTTACAGAAGGGCCGAGCAGTTCTTC	CASSYRRAEQFF
15	TRBV7-7	TRBD2	TRBJ2-1	few	TGTGCTAGCAGCTTTAGACAAGCGGGAGTCGATGAGCAGTTCTTC	CASSFRQAGVDEQFF
13	TRBV10-3	TRBD2	TRBJ2-5	.	TGTGCCACGGGGTTACTAGCGCAAGAGACCCAGTACTTC	CATGLLAQETQYF
12	TRBV7-8	.	TRBJ2-7	once	TGTGCCAGCAGCTTAGTAGGGTTCGAGCAGTACTTC	CASSLVGFEQYF